A single sample is the source of the 4 T cell receptor beta chains below, sequenced in a study of blood T cell repertoires in COVID-19. Clones were sequenced by immunoSEQ multiplex PCR, and TCRdb holds only the in-frame ones, with some missing. The sample holds around 200,000 clones, around 87% seen once. Sample: peripheral blood. Source of these receptors: a woman over 75 in a cohort sampled during active or convalescent COVID-19.

This clone appeared a single time. V usage is TRBV7-9 and J usage is TRBJ2-1; 7 nucleotides line up with TRBD2. J was trimmed by 4 bases and V by 2 bases; bases with no gene match: 8. The CDR3 totals 16 residues. Looked up from germline, CDR1 is SEHNR and CDR2 is FQNEAQ (reference sequence). The CDR3 DNA sequence: TGTGCCAGCAGCTTAATGTCTCCGGGGGGATACAATGAGCAGTTCTTC. Translating gives CASSLMSPGGYNEQFF. Full variable domain (outside the CDR3, taken from reference TRBV7-9 and TRBJ2-1): DTGVSQNPRHKITKRGQNVTFRCDPISEHNRLYWYRQTLGQGPEFLTYFQNEAQLEKSRLLSDRFSAERPKGSFSTLEIQRTEQGDSAMYLCASSLMSPGGYNEQFFGPGTRLTVL.

This sequence joins TRBV5-1 and TRBJ1-5; D gene ambiguous. Trimming took 2 bases from V and 0 from J, leaving 9 bases between them. Germline assignment: CDR1 SGHRS and CDR2 YFSETQ. The CDR3 is 15 residues long. This CDR3 reads CASSFGGNSNQPQHF. The CDR3 DNA reads as TGCGCCAGCAGCTTCGGCGGGAATAGCAATCAGCCCCAGCATTTT. Filled out from reference TRBV5-1 and TRBJ1-5, the complete variable domain reads KAGVTQTPRYLIKTRGQQVTLSCSPISGHRSVSWYQQTPGQGLQFLFEYFSETQRNKGNFPGRFSGRQFSNSRSEMNVSTLELGDSALYLCASSFGGNSNQPQHFGDGTRLSIL.

This clone was detected only a few times. The CDR3 nucleotides are TGTGCCATCAGTGCGGAGTTGAACACTGAAGCTTTCTTT. Its translation: CAISAELNTEAFF. This sequence joins TRBV10-3 and TRBJ1-1; D remains unclear. V was pared by 4 bases and J by 0 bases, with 6 bases between. This CDR3 spans 13 amino acids. Germline values: CDR1 ENHRY, CDR2 SYGVKD.

V and J are TRBV2 and TRBJ1-5; D might be TRBD1 (6 bases). The V and J ends lost 5 bases and 6 bases respectively, with 14 bases between them. Germline CDR1 is SNHLY and CDR2 is FYNNEI. This CDR3 contains 14 residues. CDR3 protein: CASSYRERSQPQHF. The CDR3 DNA follows: TGTGCCAGCAGTTACAGGGAACGGAGTCAGCCCCAGCATTTT.